This T cell receptor (beta chain) is drawn from a study of blood T cell repertoires in COVID-19. Background on the study: COVID-19 samples from acute and convalescent phases originated in the United States, Italy and Spain. T cells, B-cell-depleted T cells, or PBMCs provided the cDNA or gDNA that served as material.

Study processing details: Scientists estimated how many nucleated cells there were by amplifying reference gene primers. Using immunoSEQ multiplex PCR, the repertoire was profiled, and TCRdb retains in-frame clones only, with some absent. V, J and clone size are those of that table, while D and trimming were read from the DNA. The sample comprises about 90,000 clones, about 80% of which are singletons, and about 9.4% rests with the top ten. The length of the CDR3 is 15 residues. Between the trimmed V and J ends, which lost 6 bases and 6 bases, there was a span of 20 bases. Germline-derived CDR1 and CDR2 are SGDLS and YYNGEE.

The receptor's source is a woman aged 70-85 years with acute or convalescent COVID-19. The V call is TRBV9, the J call TRBJ2-3, with TRBD2 as a possible D gene (5 bases). Material: peripheral blood. The CDR3 loop reads CASTPSVGVADTQYF. CDR3 coding DNA: TGTGCCAGCACCCCTTCGGTGGGAGTCGCGGATACGCAGTATTTT.